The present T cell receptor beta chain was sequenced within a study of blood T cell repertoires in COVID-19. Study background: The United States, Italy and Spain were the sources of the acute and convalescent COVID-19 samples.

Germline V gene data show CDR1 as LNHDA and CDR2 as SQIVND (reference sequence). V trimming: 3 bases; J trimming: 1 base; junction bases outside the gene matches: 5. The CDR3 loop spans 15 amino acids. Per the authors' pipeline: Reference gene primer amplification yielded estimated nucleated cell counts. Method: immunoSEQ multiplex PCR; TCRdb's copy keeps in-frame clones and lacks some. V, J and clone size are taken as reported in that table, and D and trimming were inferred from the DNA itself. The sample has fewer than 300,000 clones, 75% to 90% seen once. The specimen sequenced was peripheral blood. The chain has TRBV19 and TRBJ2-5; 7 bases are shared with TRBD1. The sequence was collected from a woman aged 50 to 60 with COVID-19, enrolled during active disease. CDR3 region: CASSMGTAFQETQYF. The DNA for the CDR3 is TGTGCCAGTAGTATGGGGACAGCGTTCCAAGAGACCCAGTACTTC.